The 18 T cell receptor beta chains given below trace back to one sample, sequenced in a study. TCRdb reanalysed the RT-PCR reads using MiXCR and keeps one entry per CDR3 protein. The data hold about 680,000 distinct CDR3 sequences, with more than 13% observed a single time. Sequencing was done on a sample of memory CD4+ T cells from blood. These receptor sequences come from a female donor in good health, serving as a healthy control.

The rearrangement links TRBV28 to TRBJ2-7; 12 bases map to TRBD2. The V and J ends lost 5 bases and 5 bases, in that order; junction bases with no gene match: 7. This CDR3 spans 15 amino acids. Per germline, CDR1 MDHEN and CDR2 SYDVKM. DNA for the CDR3: TGTGCCAGCAGTGTGACTAGCGGGAGCCTAAACGAGCAGTACTTC. Its translation is CASSVTSGSLNEQYF.

The table lists this clonotype with a few counts. The J gene is TRBJ1-3, the V gene TRBV4-3; TRBD1 matches 7 bases. CDR3 length: 15 residues. Germline V gene data show CDR1 as LGHNA and CDR2 as YSLEER. J lost 3 bases, V lost 0 bases, and 2 bases had no gene match. The CDR3, as DNA: TGCGCCAGCAGCCAAGAGACAGGGAGTGGAAACACCATATATTTT. Translation gives CASSQETGSGNTIYF.

The rearrangement joins TRBV9 to TRBJ2-1; tentative D call: TRBD2 (5 bases). Trimming stripped 0 bases from V and 8 bases from J, with 18 bases between. Per the germline V gene, CDR1 is SGDLS and CDR2 is YYNGEE. CDR3 length: 16 amino acids. CDR3 coding DNA: TGTGCCAGCAGCGTAGGAGGAGGATGGGATGGGCATGAGCAGTTCTTC. Protein sequence: CASSVGGGWDGHEQFF.

CDR3 sequence (DNA): TGTGCCAGCAGCCAAGACCAGCCGGGACAGCTCAATCAGCCCCAGCATTTT. As protein: CASSQDQPGQLNQPQHF. The chain recombines TRBV4-2 with TRBJ1-5; TRBD1 aligns across 7 bases. The CDR3 extends over 17 amino acids. Germline CDR1 reads LGHNA; CDR2 reads YNFKEQ. J gave up 3 bases and V 0 bases, and 8 bases lay outside the gene matches.

The chain is built from TRBV5-5 and TRBJ1-2, with D uncertain. V was clipped by 1 base and J by 4 bases, with 11 bases between them. The germline gives CDR1 SGHKS, CDR2 YYEKEE (reference sequence). The CDR3 consists of 14 residues. The CDR3: CASSLMQTGYGYTF. DNA of the CDR3: TGTGCCAGCAGCTTGATGCAGACGGGCTATGGCTACACCTTC.

This clonotype was observed at least ten times. V usage is TRBV7-3 and J usage is TRBJ2-1; TRBD1 agrees at 10 bases. Germline V gene lookup returns CDR1 SGHTA and CDR2 FQGTGA. The CDR3 is 18 residues long. V lost 5 bases, J lost 3 bases, and 13 bases stayed unmatched. CDR3 nucleotide sequence: TGTGCCAGCAGCGAAAGAGGAGTAGGGACAGGGGTCTACAATGAGCAGTTCTTC. Its protein is CASSERGVGTGVYNEQFF. Full variable domain (rest looked up from reference TRBV7-3 and TRBJ2-1): GAGVSQTPSNKVTEKGKYVELRCDPISGHTALYWYRQSLGQGPEFLIYFQGTGAADDSGLPNDRFFAVRPEGSVSTLKIQRTERGDSAVYLCASSERGVGTGVYNEQFFGPGTRLTVL.

The chain employs TRBV7-2 and TRBJ2-5; D not certain. V lost 3 bases, J lost 4 bases, and 12 bases lay in between. The CDR3 covers 14 residues. Germline loops: CDR1 SGHTA, CDR2 FQGNSA. CDR3 sequence reads: CASSFMGRPETQYF. The CDR3 DNA sequence: TGTGCCAGCAGCTTCATGGGTCGTCCAGAGACCCAGTACTTC.

This chain uses TRBV12-3 or TRBV12-4 with TRBJ2-1, with D perhaps matching TRBD2 (6 bases). The CDR3 totals 13 residues. V was trimmed by 7 bases and J by 5 bases, leaving 12 bases between them. In nucleotides, the CDR3 is TGTGCCAGCACATCTAGCGTAAACAATGAGCAGTTCTTC. This encodes CASTSSVNNEQFF.

The chain joins TRBV3-1 to TRBJ2-5, with unresolved D. CDR1 and CDR2 (germline): LGHDT, YNNKEL (reference sequence). The CDR3 extends over 13 amino acids. V lost 4 bases and J lost 4, with 10 bases in between. The CDR3 DNA sequence: TGTGCCAGCAGCCCCTATGGTCCAGAGACCCAGTACTTC. Its protein product is CASSPYGPETQYF.

There are a few counts of this clonotype. V is TRBV28 and J is TRBJ1-4, with D unresolved. Germline V CDR1 and CDR2: MDHEN, SYDVKM. CDR3 size: 15 residues. V dropped 6 bases and J dropped 0 bases, with 11 bases sitting between them. The CDR3 is CASRSADATNEKLFF. For the CDR3, the DNA is TGTGCCAGCAGGAGTGCGGACGCAACTAATGAAAAACTGTTTTTT. The whole variable domain, filled in from reference TRBV28 and TRBJ1-4, reads DVKVTQSSRYLVKRTGEKVFLECVQDMDHENMFWYRQDPGLGLRLIYFSYDVKMKEKGDIPEGYSVSREKKERFSLILESASTNQTSMYLCASRSADATNEKLFFGSGTQLSVL.

The genes are TRBV28 and TRBJ1-6; D remains ambiguous. The germline gives CDR1 MDHEN, CDR2 SYDVKM. Trimming took off 6 bases at V and 7 bases at J, with 10 bases between the two ends. This CDR3 has 13 residues. CDR3: CASRDAQNSPLHF. CDR3 DNA: TGTGCCAGCAGGGACGCCCAAAATTCACCCCTCCACTTT.

This clonotype was counted a few times. The chain combines TRBV28 with TRBJ1-5; D gene unclear. This CDR3 region has 12 residues. Germline CDR1 is MDHEN and CDR2 is SYDVKM. Trimming cost V 7 bases and J 7 bases, with 11 bases left between them. The CDR3 is CASIRVGQPQHF. CDR3 DNA sequence: TGTGCCAGCATCCGTGTGGGGCAGCCCCAGCATTTT.

J is TRBJ2-1 and V is TRBV7-9, with D perhaps matching TRBD1 or TRBD2 (5 bases each). Per germline, CDR1 SEHNR and CDR2 FQNEAQ (reference sequence). Trimming took off 6 bases at V and 8 bases at J, with 11 bases between the two ends. This CDR3 comprises 12 residues. The CDR3 nucleotides are TGTGCCAGCAGACCGACAGCGGATGAGCAGTTCTTC. Translating it yields CASRPTADEQFF.

The chain uses TRBV29-1 and TRBJ2-7, with D perhaps TRBD1 or TRBD2 (5 bases each). Germline CDR1 SQVTM, CDR2 ANQGSEA. The CDR3 length is 12 residues. V lost 7 bases and J lost 6, with 16 bases in between. This CDR3 reads CSGRWGGREQYF. In DNA, the CDR3 is TGCAGCGGAAGGTGGGGCGGGCGCGAGCAGTACTTC.

This clonotype was seen more than once but under ten times. J is TRBJ2-7 and V is TRBV6-2 or TRBV6-3; the D gene is possibly TRBD2 (7 bases). The CDR3 loop spans 15 amino acids. Deletions cut 6 bases from V and 2 bases from J, with 17 bases between. Germline assignment: CDR1 MNHEY and CDR2 SVGEGT. The CDR3: CASSLGGPGTYEQYF. The CDR3 nucleotides are TGTGCCAGCAGCCTCGGGGGGCCGGGAACCTACGAGCAGTACTTC.

Only a few counts were recorded for this clonotype. The V gene is TRBV29-1, the J gene TRBJ2-1; 8 positions agree with TRBD2. CDR1 SQVTM and CDR2 ANQGSEA come from the germline V gene. J was trimmed by 8 bases and V by 1 base; bases with no gene match: 7. This CDR3 region has 14 residues. The CDR3 nucleotides are TGCAGCGTTGAAGCATCGGGAGGGTATGATGAGCAGTTCTTC. This codes for CSVEASGGYDEQFF.

This clonotype was seen once. A much larger clone lies one base from this, so it may be a read error. The rearrangement links TRBV20-1 to TRBJ2-1; D possibly corresponds to TRBD2 (6 bases). Germline lookup yields CDR1 DFQATT and CDR2 SNEGSKA (reference sequence). V was trimmed by 6 bases and J by 0 bases, leaving 18 bases between them. The CDR3 has 16 amino acids. The chain's CDR3 is CSARGGVVGSYNEQFF. The CDR3 region has the DNA TGCAGTGCCCGGGGCGGGGTGGTCGGCTCCTACAATGAGCAGTTCTTC.

The table lists this clonotype with many counts. The chain couples TRBV20-1 to TRBJ1-4; D gene uncertain. The CDR3 is 13 residues long. Germline loops: CDR1 DFQATT, CDR2 SNEGSKA (reference sequence). The ends were cut back, 1 base at V and 6 bases at J, with 9 bases in the middle. CDR3 protein: CSARGVSYEKLFF. The CDR3 coding sequence is TGCAGTGCTAGAGGTGTCAGCTATGAAAAACTGTTTTTT.